This paragraph covers one TCR beta chain sequence. The antigen it recognizes is unknown. Base qualities are not recorded, but no much larger clone differs from it by a single base. Including the terminal cysteine and phenylalanine, the CDR3 comprises 14 residues. The entry retains the CDR3 DNA only, 42 bases that are in frame from base 1. The germline V gene encodes CDR1 KGHSH and CDR2 LQKENI. Relative to germline, V is missing 2 bases and J is missing 7 bases, with 5 bases of the junction outside any gene match. This entry belongs to a study of blood T cell repertoires in COVID-19 (dated by TCRdb to 2020 to 2021). Concerning the study at large: Samples covering the acute and convalescent phases of COVID-19 were provided by collaborators in the United States, Italy and Spain. The material from the prospective study consisted of cDNA or gDNA derived from T cells, B-cell-depleted T cells, or PBMCs. Subjects who had been exposed to COVID-19, were actively infected with it, or had recovered from it provided the deeply sampled blood TCRbeta repertoires that made up the dataset. The repertoires were released in a freely available public database meant as a resource for research on the immune response to SARS-CoV-2. The samples were drawn from two sources: the first 160 participants of the ongoing ImmuneRACE study, and 1,200 or so subjects contributed by 6 global collaborators. Sample metadata almost always included a de-identified subject ID, COVID-19 status, age in years and sex. Where HLA class I and class II types were available, the types were taken from metadata supplied by the sample provider, not from assay-based typing. Paper-wide results and their limitations: The quantity of clinical and demographic metadata differed by source and by participant and was supplied without curation.

Collaborating institutions collected whole blood in K2EDTA tubes following their own protocols. For TCRbeta analysis, collaborators shipped samples in one of three forms: frozen whole blood, isolated PBMCs, or DNA extracted from either of those sample types. TCRbeta CDR3 regions were amplified from genomic DNA using the immunoSEQ Assay, a bias-controlled multiplex PCR. The study's own analysis went as follows. Within the assay, amplification of reference gene primers was used to estimate how many nucleated cells each sample contained. Sequence reads were collapsed and filtered to measure the absolute abundance of every unique TCRbeta CDR3 rearrangement. For each sample, productive Simpson clonality was calculated as the square root of Simpson's diversity index over productive rearrangements. TCRdb mirrors the immuneACCESS table, restricted to in-frame sequences. Some clones are absent from its copies; in checked studies, under half trace to an unresolved V gene, and the reason for the others is unknown. The V and J calls and clone size were taken over from that table, and D and trimming were inferred from the DNA. The sample table records 160,000 or so clones; about 88% of these occur just once. The top ten constitute roughly a sixth of the sample.

Sequencing used peripheral blood. The receptor was derived from a man in his fifties or sixties with active or convalescent COVID-19. This receptor chain uses TRBV18 and TRBJ1-1, and TRBD1 matches 9 of the central bases. The CDR3 amino acid sequence is: CASSPSTGGFEAFF. The DNA is as follows: TGTGCCAGCTCACCATCGACAGGGGGGTTTGAAGCTTTCTTT. With the rest looked up from the reference TRBV18 and TRBJ1-1 genes rather than sequenced, the full variable domain is NAGVMQNPRHLVRRRGQEARLRCSPMKGHSHVYWYRQLPEEGLKFMVYLQKENIIDESGMPKERFSAEFPKEGPSILRIQQVVRGDSAAYFCASSPSTGGFEAFFGQGTRLTVV.